This T cell receptor beta chain originates from a study of beta chain features in type 1 diabetes. General study findings and limits: Patients with Type 1 diabetes showed moderately but significantly shorter TCRB CDR3s in all four CD4+ subsets.

Sequenced material consisted of expressed TCRB transcripts (all of the isolated RNA was reverse transcribed). Regulatory, naive and central memory T cell samples averaged approximately 3.3 million reads. The protocol was immunoSEQ multiplex PCR, while the TCRdb copy is restricted to in-frame clones and leaves out a portion. Here the sample spans 550,000 to 850,000 clones, roughly 13% being singletons. CD45RO/CCR7/CD25/CD127/CD95/CD27 staining was used to isolate CD4+ naive, central memory, regulatory and stem cell-like memory cells by sorting. The purity of all sorted populations exceeded 95%. V lost 0 bases to trimming and J lost 2 bases, with 17 bases between them. CDR1 and CDR2 (germline): LGHNT, FRNRAP. This CDR3 is 17 amino acids long. This clone came up a few times. Its antigen is not identified.

The J gene is TRBJ2-7, the V gene TRBV12-5; TRBD2 is a possible D gene (7 bases). The specimen sequenced was naive CD4+ T cells from blood. This TCR came from a man between 18 and 35 years old with type 1 diabetes. CDR3 in amino acids: CASGLVFAGANPYEQYF. Here the CDR3 DNA reads TGTGCTAGTGGTTTGGTATTTGCGGGGGCTAACCCCTACGAGCAGTACTTC. The full variable domain, in which reference TRBV12-5 and TRBJ2-7 provide the parts outside the CDR3, is DARVTQTPRHKVTEMGQEVTMRCQPILGHNTVFWYRQTMMQGLELLAYFRNRAPLDDSGMPKDRFSAEMPDATLATLKIQPSEPRDSAVYFCASGLVFAGANPYEQYFGPGTRLTVT.